A selection of T cell receptor beta chains follows, all from one sample in a study of Ad26.COV2.S vaccination and SARS-CoV-2 variants. The table came from immunoSEQ multiplex PCR; TCRdb's copy has only in-frame clones and leaves some out. Of around 450,000 clones listed, 89% are singletons. This sample comprised peripheral blood, obtained in a trial of Ad26.COV2.S vaccine versus placebo. These receptors were collected from a person between 18 and 65 years old who received the Ad26.COV2.S COVID-19 vaccine or a placebo. Both conserved end residues are part of each CDR3. Each record gives: V gene, J gene, clone size, D gene, CDR3 length, CDR3 protein, CDR3 DNA. The D gene is left open where the match is weak. A clone size is listed for some rows: how often the clone was seen (once, few, many), or a class if it is expanded.

TRBV10-3,TRBJ2-3,-,-,16,CAIRGEPGPTTDTQYF,TGTGCCATCAGAGGGGAGCCGGGACCGACCACAGATACGCAGTATTTT
TRBV3-1/TRBV3-2,TRBJ1-1,-,TRBD1,16,CASSLRTGGAYTEAFF,TGTGCCAGCAGCCTTCGGACAGGGGGCGCGTACACTGAAGCTTTCTTT
TRBV29-1,TRBJ1-3,-,-,11,CSVEVGNTIYF,TGCAGCGTTGAAGTGGGAAACACCATATATTTT
TRBV7-9,TRBJ1-4,-,-,15,CASSLNRATNEKLFF,TGTGCCAGCAGCTTAAACAGAGCAACTAATGAAAAACTGTTTTTT
TRBV27,TRBJ2-3,-,-,12,CASNPSGGTQYF,TGTGCCAGCAATCCGTCCGGGGGCACGCAGTATTTT
TRBV6-5,TRBJ1-1,-,-,12,CASRPRTGEAFF,TGTGCCAGCAGACCCCGGACGGGTGAAGCTTTCTTT
TRBV7-3,TRBJ2-1,-,-,15,CASSPDRTTPNEQFF,TGTGCCAGCAGCCCCGATCGGACCACCCCCAATGAGCAGTTCTTC
TRBV11-3,TRBJ2-6,-,-,16,CASSPAAGPGANVLTF,TGTGCCAGCAGCCCGGCGGCAGGGCCTGGGGCCAACGTCCTGACTTTC
TRBV20-1,TRBJ1-1,-,-,14,CSASGIRETREAFF,TGCAGTGCTAGTGGGATTCGTGAAACTCGTGAAGCTTTCTTT
TRBV18,TRBJ1-1,-,-,13,CASSPPSQNEAFF,TGTGCCAGCTCACCACCTAGTCAGAATGAAGCTTTCTTT
TRBV7-9,TRBJ2-4,-,-,14,CASSVGIAKNIQYF,TGTGCCAGCAGCGTCGGGATAGCCAAAAACATTCAGTACTTC
TRBV5-1,TRBJ2-5,-,-,14,CASTPRGGLETQYF,TGCGCCAGCACCCCCCGTGGTGGGTTGGAGACCCAGTACTTC
TRBV5-5,TRBJ2-1,-,-,13,CASSLFLGNEQFF,TGTGCCAGCAGCTTGTTCCTAGGTAATGAGCAGTTCTTC
TRBV20-1,TRBJ1-2,once,TRBD1,11,CSRTGVYGYTF,TGCAGTCGTACAGGGGTCTATGGCTACACCTTC
TRBV7-9,TRBJ2-1,once,-,14,CASSLSWGQNEQFF,TGTGCCAGCAGCTTAAGTTGGGGCCAGAATGAGCAGTTCTTC
TRBV6-2/TRBV6-3,TRBJ2-2,-,-,20,CASSPTPGHLVPKNTGELFF,TGTGCCAGCAGCCCTACCCCCGGCCATCTAGTACCAAAGAACACCGGGGAGCTGTTTTTT
TRBV9,TRBJ2-3,-,-,15,CASSVQLASTDTQYF,TGTGCCAGCAGCGTCCAACTAGCTAGCACAGATACGCAGTATTTT
TRBV18,TRBJ1-1,few,-,13,CASSPKSNTEAFF,TGTGCCAGCTCACCAAAATCGAACACTGAAGCTTTCTTT
TRBV5-5,TRBJ2-3,-,-,13,CASSLNSPDTQYF,TGTGCCAGCAGCTTGAATAGCCCAGATACGCAGTATTTT
TRBV18,TRBJ2-5,-,TRBD1,15,CASSLPSTGGETQYF,TGTGCCAGCTCACTCCCCTCGACAGGGGGAGAGACCCAGTACTTC
TRBV6-6,TRBJ2-4,-,TRBD2,14,CASSYGPSGGDQYF,TGTGCCAGCAGTTACGGGCCTAGCGGGGGGGATCAGTACTTC
TRBV7-9,TRBJ2-5,-,-,14,CASSLQGPGETQYF,TGTGCCAGCAGCTTACAGGGGCCGGGGGAGACCCAGTACTTC
TRBV6-5,TRBJ2-5,-,TRBD1,13,CATLDRVIGTQYF,TGTGCCACCCTAGACAGGGTGATTGGGACCCAGTACTTC
TRBV3-1/TRBV3-2,TRBJ2-3,-,-,17,CASSQEGVTNPPDTQYF,TGTGCCAGCAGCCAAGAAGGGGTAACTAACCCCCCTGATACGCAGTATTTT
TRBV18,TRBJ1-3,-,TRBD1,16,CASSLQGITTGNTIYF,TGTGCCAGCTCACTACAGGGGATTACTACTGGAAACACCATATATTTT
TRBV7-9,TRBJ1-1,-,-,17,CASSPPLSPPRVAEAFF,TGTGCCAGCAGCCCACCTCTAAGTCCTCCTAGGGTCGCTGAAGCTTTCTTT
TRBV6-6,TRBJ2-1,-,TRBD2,13,CAIATSGSLVQFF,TGTGCCATTGCGACTAGCGGGAGCTTAGTGCAGTTCTTC
TRBV6-2/TRBV6-3,TRBJ1-5,-,-,14,CASSQRTAHQPQHF,TGTGCCAGCAGTCAACGGACGGCACATCAGCCCCAGCATTTT
TRBV4-2,TRBJ2-4,once,TRBD2,12,CASSQETGRVYF,TGTGCCAGCAGCCAAGAAACCGGGAGGGTCTACTTC
TRBV11-1,TRBJ1-1,-,-,13,CASSLQVWTEAFF,TGTGCCAGCAGCTTACAGGTATGGACTGAAGCTTTCTTT
TRBV27,TRBJ1-5,-,-,13,CASRVQGAGPQHF,TGTGCCAGCAGGGTACAGGGAGCAGGGCCCCAGCATTTT
TRBV5-1,TRBJ2-1,-,-,14,CASALENFYNEQFF,TGCGCCAGCGCCTTAGAGAACTTCTACAATGAGCAGTTCTTC
TRBV7-9,TRBJ1-1,-,-,13,CASRWTEGTEAFF,TGTGCCAGCAGATGGACAGAGGGCACTGAAGCTTTCTTT
TRBV6-5,TRBJ2-5,-,-,11,CASSDEETQYF,TGTGCCAGCTCAGACGAAGAGACCCAGTACTTC
TRBV5-4,TRBJ1-1,-,-,14,CASSSPGRQTEAFF,TGTGCCAGCAGCTCCCCGGGACGACAAACTGAAGCTTTCTTT